This TCR beta chain was sequenced in a study of molecular identifiers for immune sequencing clone quantification. Study-wide results and limits: Clones that exceeded 20 RNA copies held over 98% of effector molecules, yet under 1% in naive cells. In cases of identical TCR molecules sharing a barcode, highly expanded clone sizes could be underestimated.

Generation of bulk TCR libraries relied on previously described methods and listed TCR primers. Each CDR3 protein is one row after TCRdb ran MiXCR on the PCR reads. The sample carries over 300,000 distinct CDR3 sequences, roughly 24% recorded once. Germline V CDR1 and CDR2: KGHDR, SFDVKD. The CDR3 contains 15 residues. Remarks on this clonotype: Its antigen remains unknown. At one end the junction does not follow the germline gene, possibly because of a read error.

Sequencing input: naive CD8+ T cells from blood, with Jurkat cell RNA spiked in. Subset defined: FACS-sorted CD8+CD4-CCR7+CD45RA+ naive T cells. This clonotype originated in a human donor in good health. Some libraries in this study had Jurkat cell RNA spiked in. This sequence joins TRBV24-1 and TRBJ2-1; 8 positions agree with TRBD2. CDR3 protein: CAASDLGTSYNEQFF. For the CDR3, the DNA is TGTGCCGCCAGTGATTTGGGGACTAGCTACAATGAGCAGTTCTTC.